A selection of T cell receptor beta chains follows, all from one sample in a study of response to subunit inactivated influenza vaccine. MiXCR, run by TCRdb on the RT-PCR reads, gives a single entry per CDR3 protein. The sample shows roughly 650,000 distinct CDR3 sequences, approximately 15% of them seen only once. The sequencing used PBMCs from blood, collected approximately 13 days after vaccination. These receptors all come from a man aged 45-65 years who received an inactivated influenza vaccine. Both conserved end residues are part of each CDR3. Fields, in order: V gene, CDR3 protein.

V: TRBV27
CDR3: CASSNRQRYNSPLHF

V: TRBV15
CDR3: CATSGGGIYNEQFF

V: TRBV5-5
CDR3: CASSPPGEYTDTQYF

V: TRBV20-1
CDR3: CSGEYSGGFYEQYF

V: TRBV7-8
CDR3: CASGQGRGNEQFF

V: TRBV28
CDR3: CASEGRSNYGYTF

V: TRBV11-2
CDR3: CASSLVGYNYGELFF

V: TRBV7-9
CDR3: CASSETSGAVDTQYF

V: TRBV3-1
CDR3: CASRGRWIPPLSTDTQYF

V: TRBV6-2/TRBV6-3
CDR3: CASSYRGLRGGTGELFF

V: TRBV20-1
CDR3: CSARGSGGRNTGELFF

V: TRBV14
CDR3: CASSQVTAYGYTF

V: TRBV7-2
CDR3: CASSRSHNNSPLHF

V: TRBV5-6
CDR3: CASSRLDRVTSPLHF

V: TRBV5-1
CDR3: CASSLAAASGGYNEQFF

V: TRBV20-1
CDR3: CSASGSPALNYGYTF